This TCR beta chain was found in a study of blood T cell repertoires in COVID-19. Across the study: Acute and convalescent COVID-19 samples came from the United States, Italy and Spain.

Trimming removed 2 bases at V and 1 base at J, with 8 bases between. Germline CDR1 reads MNHNY; CDR2 reads SVGAGI (reference sequence). The CDR3 totals 15 residues. Method: immunoSEQ multiplex PCR; TCRdb's copy keeps in-frame clones and lacks some. Of under 150,000 clones in the sample, roughly 90% were seen once. The clonotype was recovered from a woman in her fifties or sixties who had recovered from COVID-19. The sequencing input was PBMCs or T cells enriched from blood (not recorded which). The chain employs TRBV6-6 and TRBJ2-2, with a weak D call TRBD2 (6 bases). CDR3 sequence reads: CASSYAAGNTGELFF. CDR3 coding DNA: TGTGCCAGCAGTTACGCAGCGGGGAACACCGGGGAGCTGTTTTTT.